This TCR beta chain was sequenced in a study of T cells expressing NK-cell markers. TCRdb re-called the 5' RACE reads; every CDR3 protein appears as one record, without DNA. Its table records roughly 450,000 distinct CDR3 sequences. The CDR3 has 20 amino acids. The germline V gene has CDR1 SGHRS and CDR2 YFSETQ. This TCR was recovered from a woman aged 45-59 years in good health. Material: blood T cells: a sorted CD56 or NKG2C T cell subset, CD4+ or CD8+ T cells, or bulk PBMC T cells (not recorded which). The rearrangement links TRBV5-1 to TRBJ2-1; TCRdb selects TRBD1, and the lack of DNA leaves this call unchecked. The CDR3 spells CASSLEGLIGTGAKSGEQFF.